This TCR beta chain was profiled in a study of cytomegalovirus exposure and HLA in healthy donors. Study context: About 85 million unique TCRs from HLA-typed donors were held in an early release of data. Overall study findings and caveats: Most TCR beta V segments were productive about 87% or about 30% of the time in an earlier analysis. A later analysis linked a missense variant in DCLRE1C to the trimming of TCR beta V and J genes. What a later analysis showed was that several of the most significant clusters appeared linked to common viral pathogens.

About this clone: Antigen: not known.

The PCR ran on 60 Vbeta and 13 Jbeta primers. Sequenced by immunoSEQ multiplex PCR; TCRdb stores in-frame clones only, minus some. Here the sample spans roughly 80,000 clones, 77% being singletons. This TCR came from a man aged 50-59 years in good health and CMV-seropositive. The sequenced material came from PBMCs.

The CDR3 DNA reads TGTGCCATCAGTAACCTGGACAGGGGCGAGCAGTACTTC. This encodes CAISNLDRGEQYF. The chain recombines TRBV10-3 with TRBJ2-7, with 9 bases aligning to TRBD1. V gave up 5 bases and J gave up 6 bases; unmatched junction bases: 5. Germline lookup yields CDR1 ENHRY and CDR2 SYGVKD. CDR3 size: 13 residues.